This T cell receptor beta chain was sequenced during a study of chemoradiotherapy in HPV16-positive cancers. Samples were taken several times over chemoradiotherapy. General study findings and limits: Candidate HPV-specific clones and E7-related TCR motifs grew in tumor during treatment. Only a couple of HPV16-positive patients supplied the functional HPV-specificity definition. HPV-responsive T-cell expansion during chemoradiotherapy was linked to improved recurrence-free survival in HPV16-positive patients.

About this clone: Its antigen is unknown.

Germline lookup yields CDR1 SQVTM and CDR2 ANQGSEA. This CDR3 comprises 12 residues. V was clipped by 4 bases and J by 6 bases, with 9 bases between them. The protocol was immunoSEQ multiplex PCR, while the TCRdb copy is restricted to in-frame clones and leaves out a portion. The sample includes several thousand clones, roughly 79% seen only once; the top ten take about 15%. This sample comprised tumor tissue, obtained from a patient who underwent chemoradiotherapy. The chain has TRBV29-1 and TRBJ2-2; D is unclear. The clonotype comes from a human donor with HPV-associated anogenital cancer. CDR3 coding DNA: TGCAGCGTTGGTGCACACCCCGGGGAGCTGTTTTTT. Residues: CSVGAHPGELFF.